Each of the 31 T cell receptor beta chains below was sequenced from the same sample in a study of blood T cell repertoires in COVID-19. The assay was immunoSEQ multiplex PCR, and TCRdb's table has in-frame clones only and misses some. The data show fewer than 300,000 clones, about 90% seen once. Sequenced material: peripheral blood. Source of these receptors: a woman in her forties or fifties with COVID-19, enrolled during active disease.

This rearrangement joins TRBV7-9 to TRBJ2-5; TRBD2 matches 10 bases. V was pared by 3 bases and J by 5 bases, with 6 bases of the junction left unmatched. This CDR3 has 15 residues. CDR1 and CDR2 (germline): SEHNR, FQNEAQ (reference sequence). The CDR3 DNA reads TGTGCCAGCAGCTTTGCTAGCGGGAGTGGCGAGACCCAGTACTTC. This codes for CASSFASGSGETQYF.

The chain uses TRBV27 and TRBJ2-7; 9 bases align to TRBD2. V was clipped by 5 bases and J by 3 bases; unmatched bases: 14. CDR1 MNHEY and CDR2 SMNVEV come from the germline V gene (reference sequence). There are 17 residues in the CDR3. Here the CDR3 reads CASSKIAGDIRIYEQYF. In DNA form, the CDR3 reads TGTGCCAGCAGTAAGATAGCGGGAGACATAAGGATCTACGAGCAGTACTTC.

This clone was counted a single time. This chain connects TRBV5-1 to TRBJ1-1, with 9 bases identical to TRBD1. V trimming: 1 base; J trimming: 3 bases; junction bases outside the gene matches: 7. Germline V lookup: CDR1 SGHRS, CDR2 YFSETQ. CDR3 length equals 16 residues. Here the CDR3 DNA reads TGCGCCAGCAGCTTGACTCCCGGGACAGGGTACACTGAAGCTTTCTTT. Protein: CASSLTPGTGYTEAFF. Drawing the rest from reference TRBV5-1 and TRBJ1-1, the complete variable domain is KAGVTQTPRYLIKTRGQQVTLSCSPISGHRSVSWYQQTPGQGLQFLFEYFSETQRNKGNFPGRFSGRQFSNSRSEMNVSTLELGDSALYLCASSLTPGTGYTEAFFGQGTRLTVV.

The rearrangement uses TRBV30 and TRBJ1-1; 10 bases are shared with TRBD1. This CDR3 spans 15 amino acids. The V segment lost 1 base and the J segment 11 bases; nucleotides outside the gene matches: 13. Germline V gives CDR1 GTSNPN, CDR2 SVGIG (reference sequence). CDR3 bases: TGTGCCTGGAGTGGTGGACAGGGGGGTCTTTTGCATGCTTTCTTT. Its translation: CAWSGGQGGLLHAFF.

This clone turned up a few times. The chain is built from TRBV27 and TRBJ2-7, with 7 nucleotides matching TRBD1. Germline V CDR1 and CDR2: MNHEY, SMNVEV (reference sequence). CDR3 length: 13 amino acids. The ends lost 2 bases at V and 2 bases at J; junction bases unmatched: 0. The CDR3, as DNA: TGTGCCAGCAGTTTAGGGACAGCCTACGAGCAGTACTTC. It codes for CASSLGTAYEQYF.

The chain is built from TRBV6-2 or TRBV6-3 and TRBJ2-7; 14 nucleotides agree with TRBD2. The CDR3 has 18 amino acids. The germline V gene has CDR1 MNHEY and CDR2 SVGEGT. V was clipped by 2 bases and J by 9 bases; unmatched bases: 15. DNA of the CDR3: TGTGCCAGCAGTTACCGCGGGACTAGCGGGAGAATGGGAACTCGGCAGTACTTC. Translating gives CASSYRGTSGRMGTRQYF.

CDR3 nucleotides: TGTGCCAGCAGCTTCCCACTAGCGGAGGGCTACGAGCAGTACTTC. Residues: CASSFPLAEGYEQYF. V gene TRBV7-9 combines with J gene TRBJ2-7, with TRBD2 matching over 8 bases. The V gene end was trimmed by 3 bases and the J gene end by 3 bases; junction bases not matched to a gene: 7. The length of the CDR3 is 15 residues. The germline V gene has CDR1 SEHNR and CDR2 FQNEAQ (reference sequence).

The chain is built from TRBV4-1 and TRBJ2-7; D gene uncertain. V lost 2 bases, J lost 5 bases, and 13 bases lay in between. This CDR3 contains 14 residues. Germline CDR1 and CDR2: MGHRA and YSYEKL. The CDR3 loop is CASSQLVMADEQYF. The DNA of the CDR3 is TGCGCCAGCAGCCAACTAGTTATGGCGGACGAGCAGTACTTC.

The rearrangement joins TRBV6-2 or TRBV6-3 to TRBJ1-2; D is possibly TRBD1 (6 bases). In germline, CDR1 is MNHEY, CDR2 SVGEGT. The CDR3 is made up of 14 amino acids. V was shortened by 4 bases and J by 3 bases, with 12 bases between the two germline ends. CDR3 bases: TGTGCCAGCAGTTCTCCGACAGGCCACTATGGCTACACCTTC. Amino acid sequence: CASSSPTGHYGYTF.

The rearrangement joins TRBV11-2 to TRBJ2-1, with D maybe TRBD2 (6 bases). Germline CDR1 SGHAT, CDR2 FQNNGV. The CDR3 is 15 residues long. The V end was cut by 5 bases, the J end by 4 bases, with 15 bases between. The CDR3 DNA reads as TGTGCCAGCAGCGCGGGACCGACGGAATACAATGAGCAGTTCTTC. It codes for CASSAGPTEYNEQFF.

The V call is TRBV7-2, the J call TRBJ2-3; 8 positions match TRBD1. CDR1 and CDR2 from the germline V gene are SGHTA and FQGNSA. CDR3 size: 15 residues. Trimming at V came to 4 bases and at J to 4 bases, leaving 7 bases not matched to a gene. The CDR3 DNA follows: TGTGCCAGCAGCTCGCGACAGGGGTCCCCAGATACGCAGTATTTT. Protein sequence: CASSSRQGSPDTQYF. The whole variable domain, filled in from reference TRBV7-2 and TRBJ2-3, reads GAGVSQSPSNKVTEKGKDVELRCDPISGHTALYWYRQSLGQGLEFLIYFQGNSAPDKSGLPSDRFSAERTGGSVSTLTIQRTQQEDSAVYLCASSSRQGSPDTQYFGPGTRLTVL.

This chain links TRBV19 with TRBJ2-1; 9 bases are a match to TRBD1. Germline-derived CDR1 and CDR2 are LNHDA and SQIVND (reference sequence). J lost 15 bases, V lost 3 bases, and 9 bases had no gene match. The CDR3 sequence is 13 residues long. CDR3 sequence (DNA): TGTGCCAGTAGTATGGGGGACAGGGTCGTTAGGTTCTTC. Protein: CASSMGDRVVRFF. Supplemented by reference TRBV19 and TRBJ2-1, the full variable domain reads DGGITQSPKYLFRKEGQNVTLSCEQNLNHDAMYWYRQDPGQGLRLIYYSQIVNDFQKGDIAEGYSVSREKKESFPLTVTSAQKNPTAFYLCASSMGDRVVRFFGPGTRLTVL.

The V call is TRBV7-9, the J call TRBJ2-7, with 8 nucleotides matching TRBD2. Losses at the gene ends were 3 bases for V and 5 bases for J; bases not matched to a gene: 12. In germline, CDR1 is SEHNR, CDR2 FQNEAQ (reference sequence). The CDR3 sequence is 16 residues long. CDR3 nucleotide sequence: TGTGCCAGCAGCTTGCAGGGGACTAGATTGATCGACGAGCAGTACTTC. Translating gives CASSLQGTRLIDEQYF.

This chain uses TRBV7-8 with TRBJ2-3, with 8 bases that match TRBD2. Germline V gives CDR1 SGHVS, CDR2 FQNEAQ. Trimming at V came to 3 bases and at J to 4 bases, leaving 3 bases not matched to a gene. The CDR3 covers 14 residues. This chain's CDR3 is CASSFYGRADTQYF. The CDR3 DNA reads TGTGCCAGCAGCTTTTACGGGAGGGCAGATACGCAGTATTTT.

The rearrangement joins TRBV7-9 to TRBJ1-1; TRBD1 matches at 10 bases. V was clipped by 5 bases and J by 4 bases; unmatched bases: 10. The CDR3 has 16 amino acids. Germline assignment: CDR1 SEHNR and CDR2 FQNEAQ (reference sequence). This chain's CDR3 is CASSPPGQGELTEAFF. The CDR3 coding sequence is TGTGCCAGCAGCCCACCCGGACAGGGGGAACTCACTGAAGCTTTCTTT.

This chain uses TRBV30 with TRBJ2-3; 8 nucleotides agree with TRBD2. This CDR3 spans 18 amino acids. Trimming took 1 base from V and 2 from J; bases not matched to a gene: 14. From germline, CDR1 is GTSNPN and CDR2 SVGIG (reference sequence). CDR3 in DNA: TGTGCCTGGAGTGGTAGGGGAATCTTAGCGGGAAACACAGATACGCAGTATTTT. Encoded protein: CAWSGRGILAGNTDTQYF.

A single count supports this clone. The chain couples TRBV27 to TRBJ1-6, with D unclear. V gave up 2 bases and J gave up 6 bases, with 11 bases separating them. CDR3 length equals 15 residues. CDR1 is MNHEY, CDR2 SMNVEV, per germline (reference sequence). CDR3 loop: CASSLEGVRNSPLHF. The CDR3 region has the DNA TGTGCCAGCAGTTTAGAGGGAGTACGTAATTCACCCCTCCACTTT.

The chain links TRBV3-1 (or the pseudogene TRBV3-2) to TRBJ2-7; no clear D gene. The CDR3 contains 13 residues. The ends were cut back, 1 base at V and 5 bases at J, with 9 bases in the middle. The germline V gene encodes CDR1 LGHDT and CDR2 YNNKEL (reference sequence). CDR3: CASSQGARHEQYF. The CDR3 DNA follows: TGTGCCAGCAGCCAAGGGGCTCGCCACGAGCAGTACTTC.

The chain couples TRBV5-4 to TRBJ2-7; the match to TRBD2 covers 11 bases. Germline V gene data show CDR1 as SGHNT and CDR2 as YYREEE (reference sequence). CDR3 length equals 15 residues. V was clipped by 3 bases and J by 0 bases; unmatched bases: 2. CDR3: CASSWTSGSSYEQYF. CDR3 sequence (DNA): TGTGCCAGCAGCTGGACTAGCGGGTCCTCCTACGAGCAGTACTTC. Full variable domain (remainder filled in from reference TRBV5-4 and TRBJ2-7): ETGVTQSPTHLIKTRGQQVTLRCSSQSGHNTVSWYQQALGQGPQFIFQYYREEENGRGNFPPRFSGLQFPNYSSELNVNALELDDSALYLCASSWTSGSSYEQYFGPGTRLTVT.

The rearrangement links TRBV27 to TRBJ1-3; possibly TRBD1 for D (5 bases). V dropped 5 bases and J dropped 4 bases, with 15 bases sitting between them. The CDR3 loop spans 15 amino acids. Looked up from germline, CDR1 is MNHEY and CDR2 is SMNVEV (reference sequence). In nucleotides, the CDR3 is TGTGCCAGCAGTAAGCGGGGGGAGGCGGGAAACACCATATATTTT. Protein product: CASSKRGEAGNTIYF.

The chain recombines TRBV7-8 with TRBJ2-7, with D possibly TRBD1 on 6 matching bases. There are 16 residues in the CDR3. Germline lookup yields CDR1 SGHVS and CDR2 FQNEAQ. V was trimmed by 1 base and J by 2 bases, leaving 15 bases between them. Here the CDR3 DNA reads TGTGCCAGCAGCTTAGGCAACAGGGCTATAACCTACGAGCAGTACTTC. The encoded protein is CASSLGNRAITYEQYF.

V gene TRBV27 combines with J gene TRBJ1-2, with 10 bases fitting TRBD1. After removal of 5 bases from V and 4 bases from J, the junction contained 7 bases not matched to a gene. This CDR3 has 15 residues. Germline V lookup: CDR1 MNHEY, CDR2 SMNVEV (reference sequence). Written as DNA, the CDR3 is TGTGCCAGCAGTACACGACAGGGGGCTGGCTATGGCTACACCTTC. Amino acid sequence: CASSTRQGAGYGYTF.

V and J are TRBV18 and TRBJ2-3, with a possible D match to TRBD2 (6 bases). V was trimmed by 3 bases and J by 2 bases, leaving 9 bases between them. CDR3 size: 14 residues. CDR1 KGHSH and CDR2 LQKENI come from the germline V gene. CDR3 amino acids: CASSPWTTTDTQYF. The CDR3 DNA is TGTGCCAGCTCACCTTGGACTACCACAGATACGCAGTATTTT.

This chain links TRBV2 with TRBJ2-1; 12 bases agree with TRBD2. The CDR3 spans 17 residues. Germline V lookup: CDR1 SNHLY, CDR2 FYNNEI. V shed 6 bases, J shed 7 bases, and the junction held 13 bases outside the gene matches. The DNA of the CDR3 is TGTGCCAGCAGGCGGGGGCTAGCGGGAGGGCCGGTAAATGAGCAGTTCTTC. This gives the protein CASRRGLAGGPVNEQFF.

This clone showed up just once. The chain has TRBV19 and TRBJ2-5; 7 bases match TRBD2. Looked up from germline, CDR1 is LNHDA and CDR2 is SQIVND (reference sequence). V lost 10 bases and J lost 0; bases outside the gene matches: 2. The CDR3 spans 12 residues. CDR3: CAIGTNQETQYF. CDR3 bases: TGTGCCATTGGGACTAACCAAGAGACCCAGTACTTC.

This clone has a single count. The chain links TRBV7-2 to TRBJ1-1; D uncertain. This CDR3 comprises 13 residues. V was cut by 3 bases and J by 6 bases, with 11 bases left in between. Germline V CDR1 and CDR2: SGHTA, FQGNSA. CDR3 in DNA: TGTGCCAGCAGCTTGGCGGGGTTCCCTGAAGCTTTCTTT. This translates into CASSLAGFPEAFF.

This chain links TRBV6-1 with TRBJ1-1; maybe TRBD1 (5 bases). V was clipped by 2 bases and J by 0 bases, with 10 bases between them. CDR1 is MNHNS and CDR2 is SASEGT in the germline V gene. This CDR3 has 15 residues. CDR3 loop: CASSERRTMNTEAFF. CDR3 sequence (DNA): TGTGCCAGCAGTGAAAGACGGACAATGAACACTGAAGCTTTCTTT.

This clone was counted a few times. The J gene is TRBJ1-5, the V gene TRBV29-1; 9 bases fit TRBD1. The germline V gene has CDR1 SQVTM and CDR2 ANQGSEA. V lost 6 bases to trimming and J lost 1 base; unmatched junction nucleotides: 4. The CDR3 is 14 amino acids. CDR3: CSVGDRVSNQPQHF. CDR3 DNA sequence: TGCAGCGTCGGGGACAGGGTGAGCAATCAGCCCCAGCATTTT.

The V call is TRBV5-1, the J call TRBJ2-1; D is unclear. Trimming removed 0 bases at V and 10 bases at J, with 17 bases between. The CDR3 extends over 15 amino acids. The germline V gene encodes CDR1 SGHRS and CDR2 YFSETQ. The CDR3: CASSLGPYKRTEQFF. The CDR3 DNA follows: TGCGCCAGCAGCTTGGGTCCTTACAAACGCACCGAGCAGTTCTTC.

This sequence joins TRBV6-5 and TRBJ1-2; D unclear. V was trimmed by 3 bases and J by 8 bases, leaving 13 bases between them. The CDR3 sequence is 13 residues long. CDR1 MNHEY and CDR2 SVGAGI come from the germline V gene. CDR3 region: CASSYEGGRGYTF. In DNA, the CDR3 is TGTGCCAGCAGTTATGAGGGAGGACGGGGCTACACCTTC.

The chain carries TRBV10-3 and TRBJ1-2, with 7 nucleotides matching TRBD1. Germline lookup yields CDR1 ENHRY and CDR2 SYGVKD. The CDR3 sequence is 13 residues long. The ends lost 3 bases at V and 3 bases at J; junction bases unmatched: 1. The CDR3 region has the DNA TGTGCCATCAGTGAAGGACAGGACTATGGCTACACCTTC. This encodes CAISEGQDYGYTF.